This T cell receptor (beta chain) was captured by sequencing in a study of T cell repertoires in cytomegalovirus infection. Turning to the study itself: The authors used CMV epitopes that were HLA-C-restricted (recently identified) and HLA-B-restricted (well studied).

Details on this clonotype: The antigen is unknown.

The germline V gene has CDR1 SGHAT and CDR2 FQNNGV. The V end lost 5 bases, the J end lost 0 bases, and 13 bases lay between the germline ends. The CDR3 extends over 16 amino acids. TCRdb fed the reads into MiXCR, producing one record per CDR3 protein. The data contain a few hundred thousand distinct CDR3 sequences, over 35% of them singletons. The receptor was isolated from a human donor in good health (CMV status not recorded). Some clones in this sample may be carry-over from other donors' samples. The chain carries TRBV11-2 and TRBJ2-2, with TRBD2 as a possible D gene (5 bases). This sample comprised cultured PBMCs, obtained from culture after CMV antigen stimulation. CDR3 DNA sequence: TGTGCCAGCAGCCCGAGAGCGGATGCGAACACCGGGGAGCTGTTTTTT. It specifies CASSPRADANTGELFF.